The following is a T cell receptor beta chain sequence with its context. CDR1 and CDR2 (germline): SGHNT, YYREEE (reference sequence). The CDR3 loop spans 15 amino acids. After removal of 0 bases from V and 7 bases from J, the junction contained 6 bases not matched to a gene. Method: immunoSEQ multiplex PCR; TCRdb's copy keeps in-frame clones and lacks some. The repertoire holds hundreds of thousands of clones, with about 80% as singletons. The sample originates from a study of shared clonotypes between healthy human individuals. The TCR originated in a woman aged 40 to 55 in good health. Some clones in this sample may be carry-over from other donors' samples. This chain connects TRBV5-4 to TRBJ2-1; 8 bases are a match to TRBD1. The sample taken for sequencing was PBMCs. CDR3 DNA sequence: TGTGCCAGCAGCTTGGGGACAGGGAGGTGGAATGAGCAGTTCTTC. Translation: CASSLGTGRWNEQFF.